This is a list of T cell receptor beta chains from one sample in a study of blood T cell repertoires in COVID-19. The table came from immunoSEQ multiplex PCR; TCRdb's copy has only in-frame clones and leaves some out. The profile shows fewer than 250,000 clones, around 85% of them singletons. The material sequenced was PBMCs or T cells enriched from blood (not recorded which). The receptors were sampled from a woman aged 25 to 45 who had recovered from COVID-19. The CDR3 runs from the conserved cysteine through the conserved F or W. A D gene is named only where the DNA matches it firmly. A clone size is listed for some rows: how often the clone was seen (once, few, many), or a class if it is expanded.

d_call	clone_size	j_call	v_call	cdr3_nt	cdr3_aa
TRBD2	NA	TRBJ2-3	TRBV7-9	TGTGCCAGCAGGCCCACTAGCGGGGGCGCAGATACGCAGTATTTT	CASRPTSGGADTQYF
TRBD2	once	TRBJ2-1	TRBV18	TGTGCCAGCTCACCTCGTAGGGCAGCGGGAGGACTTTACAATGAGCAGTTCTTC	CASSPRRAAGGLYNEQFF
TRBD1	NA	TRBJ2-5	TRBV7-9	TGTGCCAGCAGCAGCCCCGGGACAGGGCCTATCGAGACCCAGTACTTC	CASSSPGTGPIETQYF
TRBD1	NA	TRBJ2-3	TRBV3-1/TRBV3-2	TGTGCCAGCAGCCCAACCTACAGGGGGATCTTTCCAGATACGCAGTATTTT	CASSPTYRGIFPDTQYF
NA	NA	TRBJ2-1	TRBV5-5	TGTGCCAGCAGCCGTGACTGGAACTCCTACAATGAGCAGTTCTTC	CASSRDWNSYNEQFF
NA	NA	TRBJ2-7	TRBV6-6	TGTGCCAGCAGTTACACGGGAGCCAACGAGCAGTACTTC	CASSYTGANEQYF
TRBD1	NA	TRBJ1-5	TRBV7-2	TGTGCCAGCAGCGTCCTGGACAGGGGCAATCAGCCCCAGCATTTT	CASSVLDRGNQPQHF
TRBD1	NA	TRBJ1-6	TRBV7-2	TGTGCCAGCAGCCCGAGGGACAGCCAAAATTCACCCCTCCACTTT	CASSPRDSQNSPLHF
TRBD2	once	TRBJ2-7	TRBV28	TGTGCCAGCAGTCCGGGGGGCTACGAGCAGTACTTC	CASSPGGYEQYF
NA	NA	TRBJ1-2	TRBV28	TGTGCCAGCAACGGCTATGGCTACACCTTC	CASNGYGYTF
NA	NA	TRBJ1-1	TRBV28	TGTGCCAGCAGTTTAGCCAGGGCTGAAGCTTTCTTT	CASSLARAEAFF
TRBD1	few	TRBJ1-5	TRBV10-3	TGTGCCATCAGCAGGACAGGGGGTGAGAATCAGCCCCAGCATTTT	CAISRTGGENQPQHF
NA	NA	TRBJ1-3	TRBV18	TGTGCCAGCTCACCACTGGGCAGCTCTGGAAACACCATATATTTT	CASSPLGSSGNTIYF